This TCR beta chain is drawn from a study of T cell responses to AZD1222 COVID-19 vaccine. Measured with immunoSEQ multiplex PCR; TCRdb has only the in-frame clones, and not every one. The sample consists of some 120,000 clones, 75% to 95% of them appearing once. The CDR3 runs 13 residues. Trimming removed 6 bases at V and 6 bases at J, with 12 bases between. The rearrangement uses TRBV12-3 or TRBV12-4 and TRBJ1-5; D is possibly TRBD1 (6 bases). The sequence derives from an adult who received the MenACWY meningococcal vaccine as a control. The starting material was peripheral blood, obtained 28 days after the second dose of the MenACWY control vaccine. DNA for the CDR3: TGTGCCAGCAGCCAACAGGGAGGTCAGCCCCAGCATTTT. Residues: CASSQQGGQPQHF.